The entry below describes one TCR beta chain. Its target is not known. TCRdb keeps only in-frame clones here, not all; method: immunoSEQ multiplex PCR. The table records 140,000 to 150,000 clones, about 89% of them present only once. This entry comes from a study of T cell responses to AZD1222 COVID-19 vaccine. Study observations and caveats: Among the donors, most were white British and more were female, and clonal diversity was possibly underestimated.

The CDR3 runs 15 residues. Germline loops: CDR1 KGHSH, CDR2 LQKENI. V was clipped by 3 bases and J by 2 bases, with 10 bases between them. This sequence was found in an adult who received the MenACWY meningococcal vaccine as a control. Sequenced material: peripheral blood, taken 28 days after the second dose of the MenACWY control vaccine. The V call is TRBV18, the J call TRBJ1-4, with D uncertain. CDR3 residues: CASSPRASTNEKLFF. Here the CDR3 DNA reads TGTGCCAGCTCACCTAGGGCATCGACTAATGAAAAACTGTTTTTT.